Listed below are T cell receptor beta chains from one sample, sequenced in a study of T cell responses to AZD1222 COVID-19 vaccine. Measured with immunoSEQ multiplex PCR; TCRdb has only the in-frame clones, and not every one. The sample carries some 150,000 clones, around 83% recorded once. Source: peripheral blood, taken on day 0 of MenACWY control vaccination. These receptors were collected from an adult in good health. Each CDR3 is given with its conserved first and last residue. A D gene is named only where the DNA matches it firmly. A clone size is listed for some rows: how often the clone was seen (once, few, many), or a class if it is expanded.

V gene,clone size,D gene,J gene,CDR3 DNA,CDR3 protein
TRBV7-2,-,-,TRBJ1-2,TGTGCCAGCAGCTCACCTACTACTAACTATGGCTACACCTTC,CASSSPTTNYGYTF
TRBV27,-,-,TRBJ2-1,TGTGCCAGCAGACGTCCAACCGGGTTCGATGAGCAGTTCTTC,CASRRPTGFDEQFF
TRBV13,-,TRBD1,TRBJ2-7,TGTGCCAGCAGCTTAAAGACAGGGTATTACGAGCAGTACTTC,CASSLKTGYYEQYF
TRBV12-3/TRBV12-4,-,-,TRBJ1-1,TGTGCCAGCAGTTTAGTTACAGCGCCCCTTTTT,CASSLVTAPLF
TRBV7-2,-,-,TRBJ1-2,TGTGCCAGCAGCCGTCCGGGTGCTAACTATGGCTACACCTTC,CASSRPGANYGYTF
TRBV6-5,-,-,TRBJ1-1,TGTGCCAGCCGAGTATGGGGGCTTGGCACTGAAGCTTTCTTT,CASRVWGLGTEAFF
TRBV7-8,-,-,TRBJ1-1,TGTGCCAGCAGCTTAGAGGCAGGGAACACTGAAGCTTTCTTT,CASSLEAGNTEAFF
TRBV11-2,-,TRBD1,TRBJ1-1,TGTGCCAGCAGCTTAGGGGGACAGGGTTACACTGAAGCTTTCTTT,CASSLGGQGYTEAFF
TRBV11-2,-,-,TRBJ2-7,TGTGCCAGCAGCTTAGTGCCGGAGCACTACGAGCAGTACTTC,CASSLVPEHYEQYF
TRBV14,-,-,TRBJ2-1,TGTGCCAGCAGCCAAAGTTCAGGGACCTCCTCCAATGAGCAGTTCTTC,CASSQSSGTSSNEQFF
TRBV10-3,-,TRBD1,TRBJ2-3,TGTGCCATCAAGGAAGGGGGCGGCACAGATACGCAGTATTTT,CAIKEGGGTDTQYF
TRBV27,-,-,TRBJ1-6,TGTGCCAGCAGTCCTTCGGTGAATAATTCACCCCTCCACTTT,CASSPSVNNSPLHF
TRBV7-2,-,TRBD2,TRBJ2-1,TGTGCCAGCAGCTTAAGCTTACTAGCGAGGGCTTTCTTC,CASSLSLLARAFF
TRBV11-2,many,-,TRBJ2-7,TGTGCCAGCAGCTTACTTTACGACGAGCAGTACTTC,CASSLLYDEQYF